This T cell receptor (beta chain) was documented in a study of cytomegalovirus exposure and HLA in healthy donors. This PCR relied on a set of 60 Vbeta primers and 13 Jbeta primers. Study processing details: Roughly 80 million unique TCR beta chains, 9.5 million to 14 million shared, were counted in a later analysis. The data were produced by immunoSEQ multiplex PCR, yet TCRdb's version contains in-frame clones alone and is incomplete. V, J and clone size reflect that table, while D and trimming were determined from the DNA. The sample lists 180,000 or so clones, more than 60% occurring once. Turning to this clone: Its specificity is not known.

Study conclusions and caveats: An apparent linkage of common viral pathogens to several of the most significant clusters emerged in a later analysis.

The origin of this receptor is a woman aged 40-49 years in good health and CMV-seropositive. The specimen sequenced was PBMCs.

The CDR3 spells CASSSPGLAGGSPREQYF. CDR3 in DNA: TGTGCCAGCAGTTCCCCGGGACTAGCGGGAGGGAGCCCGAGGGAGCAGTACTTC. The V call is TRBV27, the J call TRBJ2-7; 16 nucleotides line up with TRBD2. Per the germline V gene, CDR1 is MNHEY and CDR2 is SMNVEV (reference sequence). V lost 4 bases to trimming and J lost 7 bases; unmatched junction nucleotides: 13. The CDR3 length is 18 residues.